This T cell receptor beta chain came from a study of OX40 agonist ivuxolimab in advanced cancers. Study background: With ivuxolimab, an agonistic anti-OX40 (CD134) antibody, patients were treated. Intravenous ivuxolimab at 0.01 to 10 mg/kg was given to patients every 2 weeks. Whole-study findings and limits: At doses 0.1 to 3.0 mg/kg, CD4+ and CD8+ clones expanded.

Clones were sequenced by immunoSEQ multiplex PCR, and TCRdb holds only the in-frame ones, with some missing. The top ten hold about half of the sample, which has approximately 19,000 clones, over 60% seen once. The CDR3 runs 15 residues. Germline loops: CDR1 SGHDN, CDR2 FVKESK. Trimming left V 1 base short and J 2 bases short, with 11 bases between. As concerns this clone: Its antigen remains unidentified.

The sample was CD4+ or CD8+ T cells sorted from blood, taken in a trial of the OX40 agonist ivuxolimab. The chain couples TRBV14 to TRBJ2-5; D is perhaps TRBD2 (5 bases). The TCR was taken from an adult with an advanced solid tumor such as melanoma, head and neck, liver or kidney cancer. The CDR3: CASSQGGSGQETQYF. DNA of the CDR3: TGTGCCAGCAGCCAAGGGGGAAGCGGACAAGAGACCCAGTACTTC.